Shown below are 16 T cell receptor beta chains from a single sample sequenced in a study of identical twins. TCRdb reprocessed the 5' RACE reads via MiXCR and lists one record per CDR3 protein. The sample holds approximately 470,000 distinct CDR3 sequences, 12% to 15% seen once. The sample was also reused in another study, on yellow fever vaccine responses in identical twins.

Material: CD4+ T cells sorted from blood. The receptors derive from a woman younger than 30 in good health.

The gene calls are TRBV4-3 and TRBJ2-7, with TRBD1 matching 9 bases. Germline V lookup: CDR1 LGHNA, CDR2 YSLEER. After removal of 0 bases from V and 3 bases from J, the junction contained 6 bases not matched to a gene. This CDR3 contains 16 residues. This CDR3 reads CASSQEGTGIRYEQYF. DNA for the CDR3: TGCGCCAGCAGCCAAGAGGGGACAGGGATACGCTACGAGCAGTACTTC.

The chain carries TRBV5-1 and TRBJ1-1, with D uncertain. V shed 5 bases and J shed 1 base, with 12 bases lying between them. CDR3 length: 14 residues. The germline gives CDR1 SGHRS, CDR2 YFSETQ. The CDR3 protein is CASRSRDTNTEAFF. The CDR3 nucleotides read TGCGCCAGCAGGAGCCGTGACACGAACACTGAAGCTTTCTTT.

The chain joins TRBV29-1 to TRBJ2-5; D uncertain. The V gene's germline CDR1 is SQVTM and CDR2 ANQGSEA. The CDR3 sequence is 13 residues long. V lost 6 bases and J lost 5, with 16 bases in between. CDR3 DNA sequence: TGCAGCGTAAGACAAATACTGAAGGAGACCCAGTACTTC. It specifies CSVRQILKETQYF.

At least ten counts were recorded for this clonotype. V and J are TRBV12-3 or TRBV12-4 and TRBJ1-5, with D tentatively TRBD1 (5 bases). CDR3 length: 14 amino acids. V lost 1 base, J lost 7 bases, and 11 bases lay in between. CDR3: CASSLGRAEQPQHF. CDR3 bases: TGTGCCAGCAGTTTAGGCAGGGCGGAGCAGCCCCAGCATTTT.

In its sample, this clonotype was seen a few times. The chain combines TRBV11-1 with TRBJ2-7; the match to TRBD1 covers 8 bases. CDR3 length: 18 amino acids. J lost 3 bases, V lost 2 bases, and 15 bases had no gene match. Germline V gene data show CDR1 as SGHAT and CDR2 as FQDESV (reference sequence). For the CDR3, the DNA is TGTGCCAGCAGCTTAATTGGGAAGTGGACAGGGCGGGACTACGAGCAGTACTTC. The encoded protein is CASSLIGKWTGRDYEQYF.

This clonotype was detected only a few times. The chain's CDR3 is CASSLGGDSPGDTQYF. The DNA of the CDR3 is TGCGCCAGCAGCTTGGGAGGAGACTCCCCCGGAGATACGCAGTATTTT. The chain employs TRBV5-1 and TRBJ2-3; unclear D gene. V was pared by 0 bases and J by 5 bases, with 16 bases between. The CDR3 consists of 16 residues. Germline lookup yields CDR1 SGHRS and CDR2 YFSETQ. The variable domain in full, completed from reference TRBV5-1 and TRBJ2-3, reads KAGVTQTPRYLIKTRGQQVTLSCSPISGHRSVSWYQQTPGQGLQFLFEYFSETQRNKGNFPGRFSGRQFSNSRSEMNVSTLELGDSALYLCASSLGGDSPGDTQYFGPGTRLTVL.

The chain carries TRBV5-5 and TRBJ2-1; D possibly corresponds to TRBD1 (5 bases). Germline V gives CDR1 SGHKS, CDR2 YYEKEE (reference sequence). Trimming removed 4 bases from V and 12 bases from J, with 26 bases in between. The CDR3 contains 16 residues. The CDR3 region is CASSPIEDKPSGRQFF. For the CDR3, the DNA is TGTGCCAGCAGCCCCATCGAGGACAAGCCCAGTGGAAGGCAGTTCTTC.

This clonotype occurred a few times. This rearrangement joins TRBV5-1 to TRBJ2-1; D unresolved. Between the trimmed V and J ends, which lost 0 bases and 6 bases, there was a span of 13 bases. This CDR3 comprises 15 residues. The germline V gene has CDR1 SGHRS and CDR2 YFSETQ. The CDR3 DNA follows: TGCGCCAGCAGCTTGGACATAGGGCAAGGCAATGAGCAGTTCTTC. The encoded protein is CASSLDIGQGNEQFF.

This clonotype occurred a few times. CDR3 sequence: CSARDFRAGTGELFF. The DNA for the CDR3 is TGCAGTGCTAGAGATTTCCGCGCGGGCACCGGGGAGCTGTTTTTT. V and J are TRBV20-1 and TRBJ2-2; D possibly corresponds to TRBD2 (5 bases). CDR1 is DFQATT and CDR2 is SNEGSKA in the germline V gene (reference sequence). The CDR3 runs to 15 residues. The ends were cut back, 0 bases at V and 4 bases at J, with 12 bases in the middle.

The chain has TRBV3-1 and TRBJ2-7; tentative D call: TRBD1 (6 bases). Germline V gene lookup returns CDR1 LGHDT and CDR2 YNNKEL (reference sequence). This CDR3 region has 18 residues. Trimming pared 2 bases from V and 0 bases from J, leaving 20 bases between. The CDR3 DNA follows: TGTGCCAGCAGCCAAACCCCCAAGACAGGTCTGCTCTCCTACGAGCAGTACTTC. Its translation: CASSQTPKTGLLSYEQYF.

The sample holds a few counts of this clonotype. The rearrangement links TRBV6-2 or TRBV6-3 to TRBJ2-7; D is tentatively TRBD1 or TRBD2 (5 bases each). The V gene's germline CDR1 is MNHEY and CDR2 SVGEGT. This CDR3 region has 17 residues. V was pared by 6 bases and J by 0 bases, with 21 bases between. CDR3 region: CASSPRRSGGSSYEQYF. The DNA of the CDR3 is TGTGCCAGCAGCCCTCGGCGATCTGGGGGTAGCTCCTACGAGCAGTACTTC.

This clonotype was recorded at least ten times. The CDR3 coding sequence is TGTGCCAGCAGTTTAGTCGGTAATAGCAATCAGCCCCAGCATTTT. It is translated as CASSLVGNSNQPQHF. J is TRBJ1-5 and V is TRBV27; D ambiguous. V was cut by 2 bases and J by 0 bases, with 8 bases left in between. In germline, CDR1 is MNHEY, CDR2 SMNVEV (reference sequence). The CDR3 consists of 15 residues.

This clonotype was recorded a few times. The genes are TRBV6-1 and TRBJ2-3, with TRBD1 as a possible D gene (6 bases). CDR1 and CDR2 from the germline V gene are MNHNS and SASEGT. Trimming took off 6 bases at V and 7 bases at J, with 11 bases between the two ends. The CDR3 totals 12 residues. As DNA, the CDR3 is TGTGCCAGCAGGGCGAGGGGGTATACGCAGTATTTT. This gives the protein CASRARGYTQYF.

The chain combines TRBV10-3 with TRBJ2-7; the D is unclear. The CDR3 runs 13 residues. Germline V CDR1 and CDR2: ENHRY, SYGVKD. Trimming cost V 4 bases and J 4 bases, with 11 bases left between them. CDR3 sequence (DNA): TGTGCCATCAGTGGGCTTAAGGGATACGAGCAGTACTTC. Translating it yields CAISGLKGYEQYF.

This clonotype was detected once. The chain carries TRBV11-2 and TRBJ2-7, with TRBD1 matching 9 bases. Germline trimming cut 5 bases from V and 12 bases from J; bases unmatched to any gene: 8. This CDR3 spans 12 amino acids. Germline V gene lookup returns CDR1 SGHAT and CDR2 FQNNGV. The CDR3, as DNA: TGTGCCAGCAGCCCCGGACAGGGGCAGGCGTACTTC. Encoded protein: CASSPGQGQAYF.

This clonotype was seen many times. The gene calls are TRBV5-1 and TRBJ2-3; 7 bases line up with TRBD2. Germline assignment: CDR1 SGHRS and CDR2 YFSETQ. The CDR3 extends over 14 amino acids. Trimming cost V 6 bases and J 4 bases; bases outside gene matches: 8. The CDR3 coding sequence is TGCGCCAGCATCGACGGGAGGTCCCCAGATACGCAGTATTTT. It codes for CASIDGRSPDTQYF.